This TCR beta chain came from a study of shared clonotypes between healthy human individuals. Study-wide results and caveats: Few donors restricted represented genetic and exposure-history diversity.

Trimming cost V 5 bases and J 0 bases, with 13 bases left between them. Looked up from germline, CDR1 is SGHTA and CDR2 is FQGNSA. The CDR3 is 15 amino acids. Libraries were prepared by immunoSEQ multiplex PCR; TCRdb keeps only in-frame clonotypes and omits some of them. The data contain about 1,800,000 clones, less than 95% of them singletons. Turning to this clone: Its specificity is unknown.

The naive CD8 population came from CD45RO-negative cells selected for CCR7, without terminally differentiated effector memory CD45RA+ cells. Sequencing was carried out using naive CD8+ T cells sorted from blood. The receptor was isolated from a man aged 18 to 30 in good health. The rearrangement uses TRBV7-2 and TRBJ1-2; TRBD1 might be the D (5 bases). The CDR3 nucleotides read TGTGCCAGCAGCGATACAATGACAGCTAACTATGGCTACACCTTC. The encoded protein is CASSDTMTANYGYTF. The full variable domain, with the rest looked up from reference TRBV7-2 and TRBJ1-2, is GAGVSQSPSNKVTEKGKDVELRCDPISGHTALYWYRQSLGQGLEFLIYFQGNSAPDKSGLPSDRFSAERTGGSVSTLTIQRTQQEDSAVYLCASSDTMTANYGYTFGSGTRLTVV.